Listed below are T cell receptor beta chains from one sample, sequenced in a study of cytomegalovirus exposure and HLA in healthy donors. Assay: immunoSEQ multiplex PCR; the TCRdb copy retains only in-frame clones and omits some. The data show 130,000 to 150,000 clones, roughly nine tenths seen once. Sequenced: PBMCs. These receptors were obtained from a man younger than 30 in good health and CMV-seronegative. Both conserved end residues are part of each CDR3. Each record gives: J gene, D gene, clone size, V gene, CDR3 DNA, CDR3 protein. A D gene is named only where the DNA matches it firmly. Clone size is stated in some rows and not others, as once, few, many or a class when expanded.

TRBJ2-1,-,-,TRBV12-5,TGTGCTAGTGGTTTGAGCGCGGGGCCCTACAATGAGCAGTTCTTC,CASGLSAGPYNEQFF
TRBJ2-5,TRBD2,-,TRBV7-9,TGTGCCAGCAGCCGTGGAGCCCCGGGGGGGGCTGGTCAAGAGACCCAGTACTTC,CASSRGAPGGAGQETQYF
TRBJ2-2,-,-,TRBV27,TGTGCCAGCAGTTTGTTAGGGGAAGCCGGGGAGCTGTTTTTT,CASSLLGEAGELFF
TRBJ2-3,-,-,TRBV5-8,TGTGCCAGCAGCTTGCAGGCCCCCACAGATACGCAGTATTTT,CASSLQAPTDTQYF
TRBJ2-3,-,-,TRBV6-6,TGTGTACTGGGGGGAAGCACAGATACGCAGTATTTT,CVLGGSTDTQYF
TRBJ2-7,TRBD2,-,TRBV5-6,TGTGCCAGCAGCTTGAGCGGGGACGAGCAGTACTTC,CASSLSGDEQYF
TRBJ1-5,TRBD1,-,TRBV27,TGTGCCAGCAGTTTATCGGGGACAGGGACCCACCATCAGCCCCAGCATTTT,CASSLSGTGTHHQPQHF
TRBJ1-1,-,-,TRBV2,TGTGCCAGCAGGGAGAGTCCGTTGAGTGACACTGAAGCTTTCTTT,CASRESPLSDTEAFF
TRBJ2-1,-,-,TRBV19,TGTGCCAGTAGTATCGCGGTGTGGAATGAGCAGTTCTTC,CASSIAVWNEQFF
TRBJ2-1,TRBD1,once,TRBV6-5,TGTGCCAGCCGCCGGGACAGGGTGGTCAATGAGCAGTTCTTC,CASRRDRVVNEQFF
TRBJ2-5,-,-,TRBV28,TGTGCCAGCAGTTTACAGGGTATGATGAAGACCCAGTACTTC,CASSLQGMMKTQYF
TRBJ2-1,-,-,TRBV7-9,TGTGCCAGCAGCCCCAGCGGGCTAGCGAGCCACTACAATGAGCAGTTCTTC,CASSPSGLASHYNEQFF
TRBJ1-6,-,-,TRBV2,TGTGCCAGCAGAGAAGGGTGGGCTAATTCACCCCTCCACTTT,CASREGWANSPLHF
TRBJ1-2,TRBD1,-,TRBV6-5,TGTGCCAGCAGAGATCCGACAGGGGGCAACTATGGCTACACCTTC,CASRDPTGGNYGYTF
TRBJ2-2,TRBD2,-,TRBV6-5,TGTGCCACCAATATAGCGGGGTCGAACACCGGGGAGCTGTTTTTT,CATNIAGSNTGELFF
TRBJ1-3,-,-,TRBV7-2,TGTGCCAGCAGCTTAGACAGGGTTAAAACTGGAAACACCATATATTTT,CASSLDRVKTGNTIYF
TRBJ2-3,TRBD2,-,TRBV9,TGTGCCAGCAGCGTAGCTACTAGCGGAACCTGGATGTATTTT,CASSVATSGTWMYF
TRBJ2-7,TRBD1,-,TRBV6-5,TGTGCCAGCAGTCGCCTCGGACAGGGGATCGACGAGCAGTACTTC,CASSRLGQGIDEQYF
TRBJ1-2,TRBD1,-,TRBV19,TGTGCCAGTAGTACTGGACAGGGGATTTTAAGGAATGGCTACACCTTC,CASSTGQGILRNGYTF
TRBJ1-5,-,-,TRBV2,TGTGCCAGCAGTGCGGAGGGTACAGGCAATCAGCCCCAGCATTTT,CASSAEGTGNQPQHF
TRBJ1-1,-,-,TRBV5-4,TGTGCCAGCAGCCCACGGACGGGGACTGAAGCTTTCTTT,CASSPRTGTEAFF
TRBJ2-5,-,-,TRBV29-1,TGCAGCGTTGACAGGGGCGCAGAGGAAGAGACCCAGTACTTC,CSVDRGAEEETQYF
TRBJ1-1,-,-,TRBV6-1,TGTGCCAGCAGTGAAGCGGGCCGCGGGGCGGGTGGGACTGAAGCTTTCTTT,CASSEAGRGAGGTEAFF
TRBJ2-7,-,once,TRBV6-5,TGTGCCGCGTGGGGGGGACACTCCTACGAGCAGTACTTC,CAAWGGHSYEQYF
TRBJ1-1,TRBD1,-,TRBV4-3,TGCGCCAGCAGCCAGCCGGGACAGGGGATTCGAGCTTTCTTT,CASSQPGQGIRAFF
TRBJ1-1,-,-,TRBV6-5,TGTGCCAGCCGCAGGGCCACTGAAGCTTTCTTT,CASRRATEAFF
TRBJ1-2,-,-,TRBV7-9,TGTGCCAGCAGCGTGGCAAGCTATGGCTACACCTTC,CASSVASYGYTF
TRBJ1-1,-,-,TRBV7-9,TGTGCCAGCAGCCGCACCCAGGGGAACACTGAAGCTTTCTTT,CASSRTQGNTEAFF
TRBJ1-1,-,-,TRBV7-6,TGTGCCAGCAGCGTTGGGCCCCTTGACACTGAAGCTTTCTTT,CASSVGPLDTEAFF
TRBJ2-1,-,-,TRBV2,TGTGCCAGCACCCAAGGACATTTAAGGTACAATGAGCAGTTCTTC,CASTQGHLRYNEQFF
TRBJ2-3,TRBD2,-,TRBV9,TGTGCCAGCAGTGCGACTAGCGGGGGGACAGATACGCAGTATTTT,CASSATSGGTDTQYF
TRBJ2-1,-,few,TRBV5-1,TGCGCCAGCAGCTTGGCACAGGAGGGGAATGAGCAGTTCTTC,CASSLAQEGNEQFF
TRBJ1-2,-,-,TRBV27,TGTGCCAGCAGGACTCCCCAGGCAGGGGACTATGGCTACACCTTC,CASRTPQAGDYGYTF